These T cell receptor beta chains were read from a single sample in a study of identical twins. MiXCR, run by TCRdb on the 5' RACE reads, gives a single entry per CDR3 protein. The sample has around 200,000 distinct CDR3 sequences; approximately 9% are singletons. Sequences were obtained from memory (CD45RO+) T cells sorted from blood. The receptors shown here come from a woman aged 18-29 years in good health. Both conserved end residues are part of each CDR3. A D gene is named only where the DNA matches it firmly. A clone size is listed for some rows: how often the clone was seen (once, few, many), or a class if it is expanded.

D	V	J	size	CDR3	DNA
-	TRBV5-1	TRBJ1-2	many	CASSLTAEGYTF	TGCGCCAGCAGCTTGACAGCAGAAGGCTACACCTTC
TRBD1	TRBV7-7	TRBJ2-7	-	CASSPDRTSYEQYF	TGTGCTAGCAGCCCGGACAGGACCTCCTACGAGCAGTACTTC
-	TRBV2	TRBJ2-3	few	CASSEDRSTDTQYF	TGTGCCAGCAGTGAAGATCGCTCCACAGATACGCAGTATTTT
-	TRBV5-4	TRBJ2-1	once	CATREGGSSYNEQFF	TGTGCCACCAGGGAAGGTGGAAGCTCCTACAATGAGCAGTTCTTC
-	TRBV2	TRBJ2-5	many	CAVIWLETQYF	TGTGCCGTAATCTGGCTCGAGACCCAGTACTTC
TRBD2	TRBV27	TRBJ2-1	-	CASSFLAGGNEQFF	TGTGCCAGCAGTTTCCTAGCGGGGGGGAATGAGCAGTTCTTC
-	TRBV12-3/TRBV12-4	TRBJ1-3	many	CASSLALASSGNTIYF	TGTGCCAGCAGTTTAGCGCTCGCCAGCTCTGGAAACACCATATATTTT
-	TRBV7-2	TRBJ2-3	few	CASSLVAAGKSGTQYF	TGTGCCAGCAGCTTAGTTGCGGCGGGCAAGTCGGGGACGCAGTATTTT
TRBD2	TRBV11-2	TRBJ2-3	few	CASSLGYSGRSETTDTQYF	TGTGCCAGCAGCTTAGGTTATAGCGGGAGGTCCGAAACCACAGATACGCAGTATTTT
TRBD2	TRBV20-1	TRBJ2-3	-	CSASGTPTDTQYF	TGCAGTGCCAGCGGGACTCCCACAGATACGCAGTATTTT
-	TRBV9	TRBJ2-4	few	CASSPPGRKNIQYF	TGTGCCAGCAGCCCCCCCGGTAGAAAAAACATTCAGTACTTC
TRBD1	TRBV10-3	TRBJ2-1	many	CAIRQGENEQFF	TGTGCCATCCGACAGGGGGAAAATGAGCAGTTCTTC
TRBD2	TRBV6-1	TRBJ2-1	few	CASSEWQGGYIF	TGTGCCAGCAGTGAATGGCAGGGAGGGTATATCTTC
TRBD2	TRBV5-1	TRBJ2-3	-	CASSLLAGGPHTDTQYF	TGCGCCAGCAGTCTTCTAGCGGGGGGGCCCCACACAGATACGCAGTATTTT
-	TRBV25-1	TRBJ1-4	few	CASSDRLREKLFF	TGTGCCAGCAGTGACAGGTTGCGCGAAAAACTGTTTTTT
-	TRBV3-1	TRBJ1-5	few	CASSRLPGSNQPQHF	TGTGCCAGCAGCCGACTACCTGGGAGCAATCAGCCCCAGCATTTT
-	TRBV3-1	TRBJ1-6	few	CASSQDGYNSPLHF	TGTGCCAGCAGCCAAGATGGGTATAATTCACCCCTCCACTTT
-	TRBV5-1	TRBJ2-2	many	CASSLEGSNTGELFF	TGCGCCAGCAGCTTAGAGGGTTCCAACACCGGGGAGCTGTTTTTT
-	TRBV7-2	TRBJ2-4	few	CASSTQPTVAKNIQYF	TGTGCCAGCAGCACCCAGCCAACAGTAGCCAAAAACATTCAGTACTTC
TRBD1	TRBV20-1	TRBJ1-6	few	CSATPGQGYSPLHF	TGCAGTGCTACCCCGGGACAGGGTTATTCACCCCTCCACTTT
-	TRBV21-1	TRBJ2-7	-	CASSAQDRVAYEQYF	TGTGCCAGCAGCGCCCAGGACAGGGTTGCCTACGAGCAGTACTTC
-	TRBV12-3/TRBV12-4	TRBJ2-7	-	CASSLKQRYQGGTEQYF	TGTGCCAGCAGTTTGAAACAGCGTTATCAGGGTGGGACCGAGCAGTACTTC
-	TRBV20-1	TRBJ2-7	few	CSAPGQYEQYF	TGCAGTGCTCCGGGACAATACGAGCAGTACTTC
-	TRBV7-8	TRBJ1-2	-	CASSLGGGSYTF	TGTGCCAGCAGCTTAGGGGGGGGCAGCTACACCTTC
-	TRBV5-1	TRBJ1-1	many	CASSLAWLNTEAFF	TGCGCCAGCAGCTTGGCCTGGCTAAACACTGAAGCTTTCTTT
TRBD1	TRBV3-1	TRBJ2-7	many	CASSPPGQGNEQYF	TGTGCCAGCAGCCCTCCGGGACAGGGAAACGAGCAGTACTTC
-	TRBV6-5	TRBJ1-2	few	CASSYGGRYTF	TGTGCCAGCAGTTATGGGGGGCGCTACACCTTC